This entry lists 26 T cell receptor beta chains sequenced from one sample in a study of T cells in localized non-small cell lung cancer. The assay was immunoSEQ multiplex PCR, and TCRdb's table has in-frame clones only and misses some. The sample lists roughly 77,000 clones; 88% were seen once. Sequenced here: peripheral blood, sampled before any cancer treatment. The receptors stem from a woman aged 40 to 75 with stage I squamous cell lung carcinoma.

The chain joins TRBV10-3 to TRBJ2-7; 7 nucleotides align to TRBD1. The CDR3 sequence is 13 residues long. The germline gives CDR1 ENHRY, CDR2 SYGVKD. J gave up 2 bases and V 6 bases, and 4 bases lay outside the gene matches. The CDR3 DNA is TGTGCCATCAGCCCAACAGGGGCCTACGAGCAGTACTTC. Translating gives CAISPTGAYEQYF.

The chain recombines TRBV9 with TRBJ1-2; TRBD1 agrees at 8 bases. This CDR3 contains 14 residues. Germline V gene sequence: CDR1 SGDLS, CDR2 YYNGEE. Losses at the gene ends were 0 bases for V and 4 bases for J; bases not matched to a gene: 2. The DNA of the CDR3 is TGTGCCAGCAGCGTAGAAGGGACAGGCTATGGCTACACCTTC. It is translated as CASSVEGTGYGYTF.

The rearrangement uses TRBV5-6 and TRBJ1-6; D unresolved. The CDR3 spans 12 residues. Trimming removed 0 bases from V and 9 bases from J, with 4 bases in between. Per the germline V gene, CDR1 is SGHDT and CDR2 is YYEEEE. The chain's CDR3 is CASSLDTSPLHF. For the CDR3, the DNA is TGTGCCAGCAGCTTGGATACTTCACCCCTCCACTTT.

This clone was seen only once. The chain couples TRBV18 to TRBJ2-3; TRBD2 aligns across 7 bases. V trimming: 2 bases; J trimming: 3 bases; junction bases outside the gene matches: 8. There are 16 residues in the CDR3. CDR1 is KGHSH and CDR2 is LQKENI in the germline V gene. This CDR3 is CASSPYPAGITDTQYF. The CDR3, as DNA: TGTGCCAGCTCACCATATCCAGCGGGGATAACAGATACGCAGTATTTT.

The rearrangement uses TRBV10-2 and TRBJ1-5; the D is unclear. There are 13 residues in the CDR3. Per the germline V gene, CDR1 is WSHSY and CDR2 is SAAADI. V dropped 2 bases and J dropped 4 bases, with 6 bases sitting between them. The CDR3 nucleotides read TGCGCCAGCAGTGAGCTTAGGAATCAGCCCCAGCATTTT. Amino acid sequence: CASSELRNQPQHF.

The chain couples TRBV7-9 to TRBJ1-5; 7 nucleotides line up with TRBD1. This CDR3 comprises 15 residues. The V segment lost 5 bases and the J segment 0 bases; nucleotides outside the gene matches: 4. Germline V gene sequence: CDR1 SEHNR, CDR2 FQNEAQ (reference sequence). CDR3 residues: CASSHQGDSNQPQHF. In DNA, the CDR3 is TGTGCCAGCAGCCACCAGGGGGATAGCAATCAGCCCCAGCATTTT.

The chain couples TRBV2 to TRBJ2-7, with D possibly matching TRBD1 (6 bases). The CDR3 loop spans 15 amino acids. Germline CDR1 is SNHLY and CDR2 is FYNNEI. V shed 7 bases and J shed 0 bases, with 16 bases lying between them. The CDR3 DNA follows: TGTGCCAGCACTTACCGACAGGAGTCCTCCTACGAGCAGTACTTC. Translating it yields CASTYRQESSYEQYF.

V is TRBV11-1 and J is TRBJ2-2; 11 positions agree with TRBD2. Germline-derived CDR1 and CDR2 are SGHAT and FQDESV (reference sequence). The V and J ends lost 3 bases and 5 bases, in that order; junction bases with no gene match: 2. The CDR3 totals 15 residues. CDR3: CASSLASGGTGELFF. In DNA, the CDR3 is TGTGCCAGCAGCTTGGCTAGCGGGGGGACCGGGGAGCTGTTTTTT.

CDR3 bases: TGTGCCAGCAGCTTAGGGGGACAGGGAACAGATACGCAGTATTTT. The encoded protein is CASSLGGQGTDTQYF. The chain links TRBV7-8 to TRBJ2-3; 9 nucleotides match TRBD1. The trim removed 1 base at V and 3 bases at J, leaving 2 bases unmatched. The germline CDR1 and CDR2 sequences are SGHVS and FQNEAQ. The CDR3 runs 15 residues. The whole variable domain, filled in from reference TRBV7-8 and TRBJ2-3, reads GAGVSQSPRYKVAKRGQDVALRCDPISGHVSLFWYQQALGQGPEFLTYFQNEAQLDKSGLPSDRFFAERPEGSVSTLKIQRTQQEDSAVYLCASSLGGQGTDTQYFGPGTRLTVL.

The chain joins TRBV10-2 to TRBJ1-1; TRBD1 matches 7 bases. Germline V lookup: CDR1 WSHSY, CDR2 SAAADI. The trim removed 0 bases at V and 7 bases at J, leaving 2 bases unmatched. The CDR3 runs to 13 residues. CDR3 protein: CASSESGTVEAFF. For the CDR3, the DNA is TGCGCCAGCAGTGAGTCTGGGACAGTTGAAGCTTTCTTT.

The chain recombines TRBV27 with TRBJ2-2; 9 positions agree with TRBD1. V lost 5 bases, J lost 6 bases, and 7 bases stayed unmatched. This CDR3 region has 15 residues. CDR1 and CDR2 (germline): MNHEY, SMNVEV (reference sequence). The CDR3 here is CASSAGTGIAGELFF. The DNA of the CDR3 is TGTGCCAGCAGTGCCGGGACAGGGATTGCCGGGGAGCTGTTTTTT.

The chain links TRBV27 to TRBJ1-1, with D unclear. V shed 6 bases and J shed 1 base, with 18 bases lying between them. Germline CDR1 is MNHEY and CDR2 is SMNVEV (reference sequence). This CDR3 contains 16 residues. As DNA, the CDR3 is TGTGCCAGCAGAGCAGGCCCCCTCTTAGAGAACACTGAAGCTTTCTTT. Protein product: CASRAGPLLENTEAFF.

The CDR3 DNA reads TGCGCCAGCAGGCGACGGCCTAGCGGGGGGGTCCTTGAGACCCAGTACTTC. Protein: CASRRRPSGGVLETQYF. V gene TRBV5-1 combines with J gene TRBJ2-5, with 12 positions matching TRBD2. The CDR3 length is 17 residues. Germline lookup yields CDR1 SGHRS and CDR2 YFSETQ. V trimming: 5 bases; J trimming: 5 bases; junction bases outside the gene matches: 13.

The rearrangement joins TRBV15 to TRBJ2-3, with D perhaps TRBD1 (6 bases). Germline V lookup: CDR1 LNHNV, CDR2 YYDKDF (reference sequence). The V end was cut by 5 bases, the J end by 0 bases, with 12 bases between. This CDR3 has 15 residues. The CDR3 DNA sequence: TGTGCCACCAGCTTAGGACAGACTAGCACAGATACGCAGTATTTT. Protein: CATSLGQTSTDTQYF. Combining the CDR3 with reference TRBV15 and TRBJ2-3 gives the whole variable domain DAMVIQNPRYQVTQFGKPVTLSCSQTLNHNVMYWYQQKSSQAPKLLFHYYDKDFNNEADTPDNFQSRRPNTSFCFLDIRSPGLGDTAMYLCATSLGQTSTDTQYFGPGTRLTVL.

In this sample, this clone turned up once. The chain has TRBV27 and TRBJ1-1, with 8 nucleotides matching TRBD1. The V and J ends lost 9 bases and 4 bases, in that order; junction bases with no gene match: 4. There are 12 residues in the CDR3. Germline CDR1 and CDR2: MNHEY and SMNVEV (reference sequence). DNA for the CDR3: TGTGCCAGTTACAGGGGGAGCACTGAAGCTTTCTTT. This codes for CASYRGSTEAFF.

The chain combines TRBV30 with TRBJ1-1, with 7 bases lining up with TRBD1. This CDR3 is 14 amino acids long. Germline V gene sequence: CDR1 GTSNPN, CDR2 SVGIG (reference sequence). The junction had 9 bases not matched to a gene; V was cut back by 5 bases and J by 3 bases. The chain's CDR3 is CAWARGRWDTEAFF. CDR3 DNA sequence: TGTGCCTGGGCGAGGGGGCGATGGGACACTGAAGCTTTCTTT.

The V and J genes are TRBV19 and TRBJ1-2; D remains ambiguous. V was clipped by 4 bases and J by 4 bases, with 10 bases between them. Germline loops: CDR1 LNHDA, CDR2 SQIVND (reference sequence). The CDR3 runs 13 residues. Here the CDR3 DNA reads TGTGCCAGTAGTACATCGGGAGCCTATGGCTACACCTTC. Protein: CASSTSGAYGYTF.

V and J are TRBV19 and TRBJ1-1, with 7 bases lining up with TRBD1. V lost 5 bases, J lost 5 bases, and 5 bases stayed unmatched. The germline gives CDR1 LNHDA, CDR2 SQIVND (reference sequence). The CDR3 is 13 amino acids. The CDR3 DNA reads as TGTGCCAGTAGTGGACCAGGGGGGACTGAAGCTTTCTTT. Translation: CASSGPGGTEAFF.

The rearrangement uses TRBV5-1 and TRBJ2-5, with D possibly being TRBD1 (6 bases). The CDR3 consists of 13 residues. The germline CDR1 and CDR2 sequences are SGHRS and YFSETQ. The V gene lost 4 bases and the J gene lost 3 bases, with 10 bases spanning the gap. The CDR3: CASSVGQKETQYF. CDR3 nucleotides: TGCGCCAGCAGCGTCGGACAGAAAGAGACCCAGTACTTC.

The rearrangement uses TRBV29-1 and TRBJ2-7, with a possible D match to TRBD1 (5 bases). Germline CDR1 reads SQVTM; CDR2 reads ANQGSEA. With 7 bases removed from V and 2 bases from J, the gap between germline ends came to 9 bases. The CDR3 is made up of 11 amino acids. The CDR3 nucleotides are TGCAGCGAATTGACAGCCTACGAGCAGTACTTC. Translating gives CSELTAYEQYF.

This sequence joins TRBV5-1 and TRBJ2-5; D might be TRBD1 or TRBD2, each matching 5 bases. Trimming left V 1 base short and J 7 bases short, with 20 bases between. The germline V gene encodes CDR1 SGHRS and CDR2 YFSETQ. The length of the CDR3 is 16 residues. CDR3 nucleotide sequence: TGCGCCAGCAGCTTGAATGGGGACCCTAGGTGGGGGACCCAGTACTTC. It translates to CASSLNGDPRWGTQYF.

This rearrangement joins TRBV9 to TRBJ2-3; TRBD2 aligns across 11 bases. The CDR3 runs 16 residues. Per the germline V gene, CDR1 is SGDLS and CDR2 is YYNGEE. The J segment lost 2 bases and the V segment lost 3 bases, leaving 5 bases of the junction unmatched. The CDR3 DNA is TGTGCCAGCAGCGGTATAGCGGGGGGGTTCACAGATACGCAGTATTTT. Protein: CASSGIAGGFTDTQYF.

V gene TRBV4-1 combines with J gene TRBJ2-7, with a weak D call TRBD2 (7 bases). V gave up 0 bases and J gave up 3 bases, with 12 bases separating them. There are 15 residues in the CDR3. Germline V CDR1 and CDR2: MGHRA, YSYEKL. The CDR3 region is CASSQDRGGLYEQYF. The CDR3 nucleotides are TGCGCCAGCAGCCAAGATAGGGGGGGCCTCTACGAGCAGTACTTC.

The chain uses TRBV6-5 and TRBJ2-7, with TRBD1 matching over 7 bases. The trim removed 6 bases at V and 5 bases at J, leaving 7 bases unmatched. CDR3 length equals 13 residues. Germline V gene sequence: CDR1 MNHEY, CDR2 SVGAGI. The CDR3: CASSPYRGHEQYF. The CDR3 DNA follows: TGTGCCAGCAGCCCGTACAGGGGACACGAGCAGTACTTC.

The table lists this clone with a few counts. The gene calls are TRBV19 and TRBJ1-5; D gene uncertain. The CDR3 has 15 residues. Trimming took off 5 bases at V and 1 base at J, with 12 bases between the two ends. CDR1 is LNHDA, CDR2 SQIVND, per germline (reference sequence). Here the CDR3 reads CASSARATSNQPQHF. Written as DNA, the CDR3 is TGTGCCAGTAGTGCGAGGGCTACGAGCAATCAGCCCCAGCATTTT. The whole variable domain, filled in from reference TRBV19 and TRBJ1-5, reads DGGITQSPKYLFRKEGQNVTLSCEQNLNHDAMYWYRQDPGQGLRLIYYSQIVNDFQKGDIAEGYSVSREKKESFPLTVTSAQKNPTAFYLCASSARATSNQPQHFGDGTRLSIL.

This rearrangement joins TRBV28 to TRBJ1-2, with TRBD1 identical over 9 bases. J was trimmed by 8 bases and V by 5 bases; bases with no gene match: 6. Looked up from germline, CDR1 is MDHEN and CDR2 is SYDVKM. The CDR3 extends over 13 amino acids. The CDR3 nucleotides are TGTGCCAGCAGTCAGGACAGGGGAGTAGGCTACACCTTC. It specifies CASSQDRGVGYTF.